The 22 T cell receptor beta chains presented below share a single source sample, sequenced in a study of metastatic and nonmetastatic thyroid tumors. Patients were all untreated before their thyroid surgery. MiXCR was used by TCRdb to re-call the PCR reads. The sample lists 25,000 to 30,000 clones, roughly 15% seen once, with about 6% in the top ten. Sequenced material: blood. The receptors were sampled from a male donor with papillary thyroid cancer or a benign thyroid nodule (not recorded which). Some clones in this sample may be carry-over from other donors' samples.

This clone occurred many times. The rearrangement joins TRBV5-1 to TRBJ1-1, with D possibly TRBD1 on 6 matching bases. Germline V gene sequence: CDR1 SGHRS, CDR2 YFSETQ. CDR3 length: 14 residues. V dropped 0 bases and J dropped 10 bases, with 16 bases sitting between them. The CDR3 DNA is TGCGCCAGCAGCTTGGCCGCGGGGGCGCTCCCAGCTTTCTTT. Protein product: CASSLAAGALPAFF.

There are many counts of this clone. The rearrangement joins TRBV12-3 or TRBV12-4 to TRBJ2-1; 7 bases line up with TRBD2. Trimming cost V 4 bases and J 9 bases; bases outside gene matches: 6. This CDR3 comprises 13 residues. The CDR3 sequence is CASSSRGGFEQFF. CDR3 nucleotides: TGTGCCAGCAGTTCACGGGGAGGGTTTGAGCAGTTCTTC.

This rearrangement joins TRBV5-1 to TRBJ2-5; 13 nucleotides line up with TRBD2. The CDR3 is made up of 15 amino acids. Germline CDR1 reads SGHRS; CDR2 reads YFSETQ. Trimming cost V 4 bases and J 5 bases; bases outside gene matches: 5. In nucleotides, the CDR3 is TGCGCCAGCAGCGGCGGGACTAGCGGGGCCGAGACCCAGTACTTC. Translation gives CASSGGTSGAETQYF.

By its share, this clone is medium-sized (0.01 to 0.1%). The junction departs from germline at one end; a sequencing error may be responsible. The chain uses TRBV6-1 and TRBJ2-3; no definite D call. CDR1 and CDR2 from the germline V gene are MNHNS and SASEGT. CDR3 length: 14 residues. CDR3 DNA sequence: TGTGCCAGCAGCGAAGCGCACCCGTCAGATACGCAGTATTTT. Translation gives CASSEAHPSDTQYF.

This clone was counted a few times. This chain joins TRBV6-1 and TRBJ1-5, with D possibly TRBD1 on 5 matching bases. Germline V gene data show CDR1 as MNHNS and CDR2 as SASEGT. V was trimmed by 8 bases and J by 7 bases, leaving 15 bases between them. This CDR3 spans 13 amino acids. The CDR3 loop reads CASGGGRYQPQHF. The CDR3 DNA sequence: TGTGCCAGCGGCGGGGGGAGGTACCAGCCCCAGCATTTT.

The chain recombines TRBV9 with TRBJ2-1, with TRBD2 identical over 13 bases. Germline V lookup: CDR1 SGDLS, CDR2 YYNGEE. V dropped 4 bases and J dropped 3; count of bases not matched to a gene: 4. The length of the CDR3 is 16 residues. CDR3 region: CASSPGTSGIYNEQFF. CDR3 in DNA: TGTGCCAGCAGCCCAGGGACTAGCGGGATCTACAATGAGCAGTTCTTC.

In its sample, this clone was seen many times. The chain recombines TRBV20-1 with TRBJ2-1, with 11 bases fitting TRBD2. V lost 6 bases, J lost 4 bases, and 8 bases stayed unmatched. Germline CDR1 is DFQATT and CDR2 is SNEGSKA (reference sequence). CDR3 size: 15 residues. CDR3 loop: CSAKTGTSGYNEQFF. The CDR3 coding sequence is TGCAGTGCAAAAACCGGGACTAGCGGTTACAATGAGCAGTTCTTC.

This clone was recorded many times. The chain combines TRBV5-4 with TRBJ2-1; 8 positions agree with TRBD2. The CDR3 contains 14 residues. With V trimmed by 7 bases and J by 8 bases, 11 bases remained unmatched. Germline CDR1 reads SGHNT; CDR2 reads YYREEE (reference sequence). CDR3 sequence reads: CASYKTGGKDEQFF. CDR3 nucleotide sequence: TGTGCCAGCTATAAAACGGGAGGGAAGGATGAGCAGTTCTTC.

This clone has at least ten counts. This may be a read error, as it is one base from a much larger clone. Other DNA sequences in this specimen translate into the identical CDR3. The CDR3 DNA sequence: TGTGCCTGGGGCCCCCATTATGAGCAGTTCTTC. Its protein product is CAWGPHYEQFF. The chain couples TRBV30 to TRBJ2-1, with D unclear. Germline values: CDR1 GTSNPN, CDR2 SVGIG (reference sequence). This CDR3 region has 11 residues. V was cut by 5 bases and J by 8 bases, with 10 bases left in between.

This clone was picked up many times. The V and J genes are TRBV5-1 and TRBJ2-1; TRBD1 agrees at 10 bases. The CDR3 totals 17 residues. Germline CDR1 reads SGHRS; CDR2 reads YFSETQ. V was pared by 0 bases and J by 6 bases, with 9 bases of the junction left unmatched. The CDR3 sequence is CASSLGWRDRGTNEQFF. In nucleotides, the CDR3 is TGCGCCAGCAGCTTGGGATGGCGGGACAGGGGAACCAATGAGCAGTTCTTC. Drawing the rest from reference TRBV5-1 and TRBJ2-1, the complete variable domain is KAGVTQTPRYLIKTRGQQVTLSCSPISGHRSVSWYQQTPGQGLQFLFEYFSETQRNKGNFPGRFSGRQFSNSRSEMNVSTLELGDSALYLCASSLGWRDRGTNEQFFGPGTRLTVL.

This clone was observed at least ten times. The rearrangement links TRBV4-2 to TRBJ1-1; D is uncertain. The CDR3 consists of 12 residues. Trimming took 8 bases from V and 4 from J, leaving 11 bases between them. Germline CDR1 is LGHNA and CDR2 is YNFKEQ. CDR3 in DNA: TGTGCCAGCTCTTACGTGGGCACTGAAGCTTTCTTT. Protein sequence: CASSYVGTEAFF.

CDR3 DNA: TGCAGTGCTAGAGATATCACGGGAGACAGCTCCTACAATGAGCAGTTCTTC. Translating it yields CSARDITGDSSYNEQFF. The chain uses TRBV20-1 and TRBJ2-1; tentative D call: TRBD2 (6 bases). CDR1 and CDR2 from the germline V gene are DFQATT and SNEGSKA (reference sequence). The V end was cut by 0 bases, the J end by 0 bases, with 15 bases between. The CDR3 runs to 17 residues.

Many counts were recorded for this clone. The chain couples TRBV5-1 to TRBJ1-1; D remains ambiguous. The CDR3 is 13 amino acids. Deletions cut 3 bases from V and 5 bases from J, with 11 bases between. CDR1 SGHRS and CDR2 YFSETQ come from the germline V gene. CDR3 coding DNA: TGCGCCAGCAGCTGGGTCACGAGGACTGAAGCTTTCTTT. This sequence encodes CASSWVTRTEAFF.

In its sample, this clone was seen many times. The chain combines TRBV20-1 with TRBJ2-4, with 7 bases matching TRBD1. J lost 3 bases, V lost 4 bases, and 3 bases had no gene match. The CDR3 runs 13 residues. Germline V gene sequence: CDR1 DFQATT, CDR2 SNEGSKA (reference sequence). CDR3 sequence reads: CSAIRDSKNIQYF. In nucleotides, the CDR3 is TGCAGTGCTATCCGGGACAGCAAAAACATTCAGTACTTC.

This clone appeared many times. CDR3 residues: CASSDTGGATEAFF. The CDR3, as DNA: TGTGCCAGCAGCGACACAGGAGGGGCCACTGAAGCTTTCTTT. The V call is TRBV3-1, the J call TRBJ1-1; D may be TRBD1 (5 bases). Germline lookup yields CDR1 LGHDT and CDR2 YNNKEL (reference sequence). This CDR3 is built from 14 residues. V was trimmed by 5 bases and J by 4 bases, leaving 14 bases between them.

This clone was observed many times. This chain uses TRBV7-8 with TRBJ1-5, with a weak D call TRBD1 (6 bases). V dropped 4 bases and J dropped 4 bases, with 17 bases sitting between them. Germline V gene sequence: CDR1 SGHVS, CDR2 FQNEAQ. CDR3 length: 16 residues. Here the CDR3 DNA reads TGTGCCAGCAGCTCCTCAGGGGCTGGGGGGAATCAGCCCCAGCATTTT. Translated: CASSSSGAGGNQPQHF.

The chain uses TRBV20-1 and TRBJ2-3; D is unclear. V was pared by 3 bases and J by 4 bases, with 11 bases between. From germline, CDR1 is DFQATT and CDR2 SNEGSKA (reference sequence). This CDR3 region has 13 residues. CDR3 DNA: TGCAGTGCTAGGAATCTATTAGCAGATACGCAGTATTTT. Translating gives CSARNLLADTQYF.

The genes are TRBV19 and TRBJ1-1, with 7 positions matching TRBD1. V was clipped by 8 bases and J by 5 bases; unmatched bases: 8. This CDR3 has 13 amino acids. CDR1 and CDR2 (germline): LNHDA, SQIVND (reference sequence). CDR3 in DNA: TGTGCCAGTTACACACAGGGGATGACTGAAGCTTTCTTT. This sequence encodes CASYTQGMTEAFF.

The chain joins TRBV20-1 to TRBJ2-2; D remains ambiguous. The CDR3 has 14 residues. Trimming stripped 5 bases from V and 4 bases from J, with 14 bases between. Germline loops: CDR1 DFQATT, CDR2 SNEGSKA (reference sequence). The CDR3 region is CSALDTPGTGELFF. The DNA of the CDR3 is TGCAGTGCTCTTGACACCCCGGGCACCGGGGAGCTGTTTTTT.

This clone has ten or more counts. The junction shows a germline mismatch at one end, possibly a read error. V usage is TRBV7-7 and J usage is TRBJ2-7, with D possibly TRBD1 on 7 matching bases. From germline, CDR1 is SSHAT and CDR2 FNYEAQ (reference sequence). CDR3 length equals 18 residues. The CDR3: CASSLGQGGLFSSYEQYF. CDR3 DNA sequence: TGTGCTAGCAGCTTAGGGCAGGGGGGCCTATTCAGCTCCTACGAGCAGTACTTC.

This clone has a handful of counts. This chain joins TRBV6-1 and TRBJ1-6, with 9 bases matching TRBD1. With V trimmed by 5 bases and J by 10 bases, 6 bases remained unmatched. Germline CDR1 is MNHNS and CDR2 is SASEGT. The CDR3 totals 14 residues. The CDR3 sequence is CASSRTGVTSPLHF. The CDR3 nucleotides are TGTGCCAGCAGTCGGACAGGGGTTACATCACCCCTCCACTTT.

By share, this clone counts as medium-sized. This rearrangement joins TRBV30 to TRBJ2-7; no clear D. Germline V CDR1 and CDR2: GTSNPN, SVGIG (reference sequence). The CDR3 runs to 11 residues. The ends were cut back, 1 base at V and 4 bases at J, with 5 bases in the middle. CDR3 bases: TGTGCCTGGAGTGGACAATACGAGCAGTACTTC. Residues: CAWSGQYEQYF.